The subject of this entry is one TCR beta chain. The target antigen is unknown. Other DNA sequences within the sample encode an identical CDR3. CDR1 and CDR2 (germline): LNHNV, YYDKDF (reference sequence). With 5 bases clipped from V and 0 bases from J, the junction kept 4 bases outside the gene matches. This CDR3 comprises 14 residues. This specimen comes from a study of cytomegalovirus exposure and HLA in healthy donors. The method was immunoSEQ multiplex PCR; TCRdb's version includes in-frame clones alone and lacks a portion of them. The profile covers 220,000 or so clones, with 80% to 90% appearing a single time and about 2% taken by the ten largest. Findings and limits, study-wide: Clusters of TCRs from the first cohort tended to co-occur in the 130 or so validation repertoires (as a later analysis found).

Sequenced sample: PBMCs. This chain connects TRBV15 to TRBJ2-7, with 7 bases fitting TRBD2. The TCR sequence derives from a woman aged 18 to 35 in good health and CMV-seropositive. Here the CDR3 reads CATSVGGSSYEQYF. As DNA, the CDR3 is TGTGCCACCAGCGTCGGGGGGAGCTCCTACGAGCAGTACTTC.